This T cell receptor beta chain originates from a study of CD8+ T cells in alopecia areata. Overall study: Treatment ran 6 to 18 months, with 6 months of follow-up afterward. General study results and limits: For lesional scalp, especially alopecia totalis/universalis, clonality was higher than in normal scalp.

RNA was isolated and reverse transcribed to cDNA, the sequencing template. Measured with immunoSEQ multiplex PCR; TCRdb has only the in-frame clones, and not every one. The table lists 170,000 or so clones, 59% of them singletons, with roughly 14% in the top ten. The CDR3 length is 13 residues. The J segment lost 8 bases and the V segment lost 6 bases, leaving 10 bases of the junction unmatched. The germline CDR1 and CDR2 sequences are SQVTM and ANQGSEA. This clone occurred a few times. Its antigen is unidentified. J is TRBJ2-4 and V is TRBV29-1; 7 nucleotides agree with TRBD1. This TCR was sampled from a human donor with alopecia areata. The sequencing here drew on CD4+ T cells sorted from blood, taken at week 0. DNA of the CDR3: TGCAGCGTCCGCCTGAGGGGGCTTGACATTCAGTACTTC. Its translation is CSVRLRGLDIQYF.